This T cell receptor (beta chain) appears in the sequencing data of a study of T cell responses to AZD1222 COVID-19 vaccine. The study's findings and limits: Among AZD1222 vaccinees, only 5 to 7 were seropositive at baseline.

Using immunoSEQ multiplex PCR, the repertoire was profiled, and TCRdb retains in-frame clones only, with some absent. The profile shows roughly 100,000 clones, around 76% of them singletons. V lost 3 bases, J lost 2 bases, and 15 bases lay in between. Germline CDR1 reads SGHDT; CDR2 reads YYEEEE. This CDR3 comprises 16 residues. Concerning this clone: As yet, its antigen is unknown.

This chain links TRBV5-6 with TRBJ1-3, with D hard to call. This clonotype was sampled from an adult in good health. Sequenced here: peripheral blood, sampled on day 0 of AZD1222 vaccination. The CDR3 DNA reads as TGTGCCAGCAGCTCCCTAGGTCGTTCTACTGGAAACACCATATATTTT. Encoded protein: CASSSLGRSTGNTIYF.